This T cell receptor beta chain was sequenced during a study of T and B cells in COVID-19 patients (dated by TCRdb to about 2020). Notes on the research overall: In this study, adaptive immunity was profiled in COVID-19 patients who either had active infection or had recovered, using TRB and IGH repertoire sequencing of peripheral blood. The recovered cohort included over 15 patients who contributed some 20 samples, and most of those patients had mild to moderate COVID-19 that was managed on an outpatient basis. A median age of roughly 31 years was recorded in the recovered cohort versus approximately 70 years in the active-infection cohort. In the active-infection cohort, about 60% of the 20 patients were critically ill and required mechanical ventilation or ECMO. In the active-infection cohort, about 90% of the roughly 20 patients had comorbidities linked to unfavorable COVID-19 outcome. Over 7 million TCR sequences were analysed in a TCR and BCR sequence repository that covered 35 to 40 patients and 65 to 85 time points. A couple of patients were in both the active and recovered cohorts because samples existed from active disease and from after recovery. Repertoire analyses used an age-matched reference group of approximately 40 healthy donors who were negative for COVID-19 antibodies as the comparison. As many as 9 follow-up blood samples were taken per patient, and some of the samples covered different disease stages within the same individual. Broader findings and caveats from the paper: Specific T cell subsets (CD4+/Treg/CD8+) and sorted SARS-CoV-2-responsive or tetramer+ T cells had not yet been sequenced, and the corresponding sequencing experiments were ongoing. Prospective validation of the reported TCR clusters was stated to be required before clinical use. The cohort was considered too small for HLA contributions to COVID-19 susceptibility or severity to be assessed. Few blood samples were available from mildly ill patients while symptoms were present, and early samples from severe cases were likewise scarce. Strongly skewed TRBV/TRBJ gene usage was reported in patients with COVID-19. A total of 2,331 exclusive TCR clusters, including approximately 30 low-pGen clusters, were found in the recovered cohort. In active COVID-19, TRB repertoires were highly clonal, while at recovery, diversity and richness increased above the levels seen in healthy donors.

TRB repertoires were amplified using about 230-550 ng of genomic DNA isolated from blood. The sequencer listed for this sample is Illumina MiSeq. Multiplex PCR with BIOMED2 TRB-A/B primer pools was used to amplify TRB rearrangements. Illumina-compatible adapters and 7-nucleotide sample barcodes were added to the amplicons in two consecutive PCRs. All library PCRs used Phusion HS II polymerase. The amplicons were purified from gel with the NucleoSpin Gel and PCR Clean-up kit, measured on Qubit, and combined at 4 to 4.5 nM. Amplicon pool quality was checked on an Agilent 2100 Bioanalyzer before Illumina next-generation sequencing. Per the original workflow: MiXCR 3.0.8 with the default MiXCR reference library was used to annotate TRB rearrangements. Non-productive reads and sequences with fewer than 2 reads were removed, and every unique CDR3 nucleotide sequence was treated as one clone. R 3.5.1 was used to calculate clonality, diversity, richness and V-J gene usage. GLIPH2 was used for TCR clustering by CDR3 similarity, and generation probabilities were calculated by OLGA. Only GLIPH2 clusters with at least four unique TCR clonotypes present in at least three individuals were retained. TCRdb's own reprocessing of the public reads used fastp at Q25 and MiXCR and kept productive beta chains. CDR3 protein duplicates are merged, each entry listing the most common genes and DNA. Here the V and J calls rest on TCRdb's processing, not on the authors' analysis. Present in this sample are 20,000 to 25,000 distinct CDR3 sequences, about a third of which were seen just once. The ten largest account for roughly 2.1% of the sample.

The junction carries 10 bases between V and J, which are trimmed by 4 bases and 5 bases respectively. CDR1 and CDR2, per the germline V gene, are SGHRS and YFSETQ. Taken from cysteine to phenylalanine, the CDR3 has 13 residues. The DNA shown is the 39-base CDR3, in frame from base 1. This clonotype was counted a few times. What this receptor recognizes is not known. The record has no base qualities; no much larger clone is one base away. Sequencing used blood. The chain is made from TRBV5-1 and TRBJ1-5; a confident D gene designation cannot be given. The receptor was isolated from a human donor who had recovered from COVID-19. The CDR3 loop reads CASSRTTDQPQHF. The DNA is TGCGCCAGCAGCCGAACAACAGATCAGCCCCAGCATTTT. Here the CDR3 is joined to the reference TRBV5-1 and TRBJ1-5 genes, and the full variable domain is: KAGVTQTPRYLIKTRGQQVTLSCSPISGHRSVSWYQQTPGQGLQFLFEYFSETQRNKGNFPGRFSGRQFSNSRSEMNVSTLELGDSALYLCASSRTTDQPQHFGDGTRLSIL.